Listed below are T cell receptor beta chains from one sample, sequenced in a study of blood T cell repertoires in COVID-19. Clones were read by immunoSEQ multiplex PCR, and TCRdb kept only the in-frame ones, dropping some. Counted here are about 210,000 clones, roughly 88% occurring once; the ten biggest clones make up 1.4% to 1.5%. The sample was peripheral blood. The receptors stem from a man between 18 and 35 years old with active or convalescent COVID-19. Each CDR3 is given with its conserved first and last residue. A D gene is named only where the DNA matches it firmly. A clone size is listed for some rows: how often the clone was seen (once, few, many), or a class if it is expanded.

D gene,clone size,V gene,J gene,CDR3 protein,CDR3 DNA
TRBD2,.,TRBV27,TRBJ2-1,CASRLAGVDLEQFF,TGTGCCAGCAGACTAGCGGGAGTGGATTTGGAGCAGTTCTTC
TRBD1,.,TRBV5-1,TRBJ2-7,CASSLAPDRVSYEQYF,TGCGCCAGCAGCTTGGCCCCGGACAGGGTCTCCTACGAGCAGTACTTC
TRBD2,.,TRBV28,TRBJ2-1,CASSLRTSWDEQFF,TGTGCCAGCAGTTTGAGGACTAGCTGGGATGAGCAGTTCTTC
TRBD1,.,TRBV20-1,TRBJ2-7,CSASGTGSSYEQYF,TGCAGTGCTAGTGGGACAGGCAGCTCCTACGAGCAGTACTTC
.,.,TRBV7-9,TRBJ2-7,CASSDTWTEGMLGSEQYF,TGTGCCAGCAGCGATACTTGGACAGAGGGGATGCTTGGAAGCGAGCAGTACTTC
TRBD1,.,TRBV7-9,TRBJ1-2,CASSQGTAYGYTF,TGTGCCAGCAGCCAAGGGACAGCCTATGGCTACACCTTC
TRBD2,.,TRBV7-2,TRBJ2-3,CASSFLGLAADTQYF,TGTGCCAGCAGCTTTCTGGGACTAGCTGCAGATACGCAGTATTTT
.,.,TRBV5-4,TRBJ2-3,CASSPKGDTQYF,TGTGCCAGCAGCCCTAAGGGGGATACGCAGTATTTT
.,.,TRBV28,TRBJ1-1,CASSLGSAVGNTEAFF,TGTGCCAGCAGTTTGGGGAGCGCAGTCGGGAACACTGAAGCTTTCTTT
.,.,TRBV5-1,TRBJ2-1,CASSLADLYNEQFF,TGCGCCAGCAGCTTAGCGGACCTCTACAATGAGCAGTTCTTC
.,.,TRBV3-1/TRBV3-2,TRBJ2-7,CASSRRSTYEQYF,TGTGCCAGCAGCCGAAGGAGCACTTACGAGCAGTACTTC
.,.,TRBV11-2,TRBJ2-7,CASRPLAVQGGTYEQYF,TGTGCCAGCAGGCCTTTAGCGGTGCAGGGTGGGACCTACGAGCAGTACTTC
.,once,TRBV4-2,TRBJ1-1,CASSQRGDTEAFF,TGTGCCAGCAGCCAAAGGGGTGACACTGAAGCTTTCTTT
TRBD1,.,TRBV5-1,TRBJ1-1,CASSSGQGLVTEAFF,TGCGCCAGCAGCTCCGGACAGGGTCTGGTCACTGAAGCTTTCTTT
TRBD1,.,TRBV6-2/TRBV6-3,TRBJ2-7,CASSMSVQGDEQYF,TGTGCCAGCAGTATGTCGGTGCAGGGGGACGAGCAGTACTTC
TRBD1,.,TRBV5-1,TRBJ2-1,CASSLVGTGGYNEQFF,TGCGCCAGCAGCTTGGTTGGGACAGGGGGCTACAATGAGCAGTTCTTC
.,.,TRBV28,TRBJ2-1,CASSFGQGYNEQFF,TGTGCCAGCAGTTTTGGGCAGGGCTACAATGAGCAGTTCTTC
.,once,TRBV7-2,TRBJ2-7,CASSPTRVSIYEQYF,TGTGCCAGCAGCCCCACCCGGGTTAGTATCTACGAGCAGTACTTC
TRBD2,.,TRBV5-4,TRBJ2-3,CASSLVMGEGTQYF,TGTGCCAGCAGCTTGGTTATGGGGGAGGGTACGCAGTATTTT
TRBD1,.,TRBV6-6,TRBJ1-1,CASSLQGEDTEAFF,TGTGCCAGCAGTTTGCAGGGGGAGGACACTGAAGCTTTCTTT
.,.,TRBV21-1,TRBJ1-2,CASSRNRSGYGYTF,TGTGCCAGCAGCAGAAACAGGAGTGGTTATGGCTACACCTTC
TRBD1,.,TRBV20-1,TRBJ1-1,CSASDRGRPMNTEAFF,TGCAGTGCTAGTGACAGGGGGCGTCCCATGAACACTGAAGCTTTCTTT
.,.,TRBV23-1,TRBJ1-1,CASQSPGIMRTEAFF,TGCGCCAGCCAATCTCCCGGGATAATGCGCACTGAAGCTTTCTTT
TRBD2,.,TRBV3-1/TRBV3-2,TRBJ2-7,CASSQDSPGLAGGSYEQYF,TGTGCCAGCAGCCAAGATAGTCCGGGACTAGCGGGAGGCTCCTACGAGCAGTACTTC
TRBD2,.,TRBV10-1,TRBJ2-3,CASSGWAGEIHF,TGCGCCAGCAGTGGTTGGGCGGGAGAAATCCATTTT
.,.,TRBV9,TRBJ1-1,CASSAQSPEAFF,TGTGCCAGCAGCGCACAGAGTCCTGAAGCTTTCTTT
.,.,TRBV27,TRBJ2-5,CASSPGDETQYF,TGTGCCAGCAGTCCGGGGGACGAGACCCAGTACTTC
.,.,TRBV15,TRBJ1-3,CATSREGPGVGNTIYF,TGTGCCACCAGCAGAGAGGGACCGGGGGTTGGAAACACCATATATTTT
TRBD1,.,TRBV6-5,TRBJ2-5,CASSYMGQGASETQYF,TGTGCCAGCAGTTACATGGGACAGGGGGCCTCAGAGACCCAGTACTTC
TRBD2,.,TRBV11-2,TRBJ2-2,CASSLGLSNTGELFF,TGTGCCAGCAGCCTGGGACTATCCAACACCGGGGAGCTGTTTTTT
.,.,TRBV10-3,TRBJ1-1,CAISGTVRYTEAFF,TGTGCCATCAGTGGGACAGTCCGCTACACTGAAGCTTTCTTT
.,.,TRBV10-3,TRBJ2-7,CASCGGPAVCEQYF,TGTGCCAGCTGTGGAGGACCGGCGGTGTGTGAGCAGTACTTC
TRBD1,.,TRBV10-3,TRBJ1-1,CAISEAETGGGVFF,TGTGCCATCAGTGAGGCCGAGACAGGGGGCGGAGTGTTCTTT
.,.,TRBV3-1/TRBV3-2,TRBJ2-3,CASSHLAADTQYF,TGTGCCAGCAGCCACTTGGCTGCAGATACGCAGTATTTT
.,.,TRBV18,TRBJ2-3,CASSSNGQSTDTQYF,TGTGCCAGCTCATCAAACGGACAGTCCACAGATACGCAGTATTTT
.,.,TRBV5-4,TRBJ1-1,CASSLDTVTGDTEAFF,TGTGCCAGCAGCTTAGACACGGTAACGGGGGACACTGAAGCTTTCTTT
.,.,TRBV7-9,TRBJ1-2,CASSFPLGGTGYTF,TGTGCCAGCAGCTTCCCCCTCGGGGGGACTGGCTACACCTTC
.,.,TRBV12-3/TRBV12-4,TRBJ1-1,CASSPGGGRAFF,TGTGCCAGCAGCCCTGGCGGGGGTAGAGCTTTCTTT
.,.,TRBV6-6,TRBJ1-3,CASRPTPGSSGNTIYF,TGTGCCAGCAGGCCCACGCCTGGGAGCTCTGGAAACACCATATATTTT
.,.,TRBV6-5,TRBJ1-5,CASNTLQSNQPQHF,TGTGCCAGCAACACCCTGCAAAGCAATCAGCCCCAGCATTTT
.,.,TRBV9,TRBJ1-1,CASAGGAVGTEAFF,TGTGCCAGCGCCGGGGGGGCGGTGGGCACTGAAGCTTTCTTT
TRBD1,many,TRBV3-1/TRBV3-2,TRBJ1-6,CASSRRGQGRDSPLHF,TGTGCCAGCAGCCGCAGGGGACAGGGGAGGGATTCACCCCTCCACTTT
.,.,TRBV4-1,TRBJ1-5,CASSQVPGDSNQPQHF,TGCGCCAGCAGCCAAGTCCCCGGTGATAGCAATCAGCCCCAGCATTTT
.,.,TRBV24-1,TRBJ1-2,CATSDFSGDYGYTF,TGTGCCACCAGTGATTTTTCAGGGGACTATGGCTACACCTTC
.,.,TRBV28,TRBJ1-5,CATTVIGNQPQHF,TGTGCCACCACAGTTATTGGGAATCAGCCCCAGCATTTT
TRBD1,.,TRBV19,TRBJ2-5,CASRGGAETQYF,TGTGCCAGTCGAGGGGGCGCGGAGACCCAGTACTTC
TRBD1,.,TRBV19,TRBJ2-7,CASSIGDRPYYEQYF,TGTGCCAGTAGTATCGGGGACAGGCCCTACTACGAGCAGTACTTC
.,.,TRBV27,TRBJ1-1,CASSWQDNTEAFF,TGTGCCAGCAGTTGGCAGGATAACACTGAAGCTTTCTTT
.,.,TRBV10-3,TRBJ1-2,CAISEGSGGYTF,TGTGCCATCAGTGAGGGATCAGGGGGCTACACCTTC
TRBD2,.,TRBV18,TRBJ2-3,CASSPRGRGRRFWRGEDTQYF,TGTGCCAGCTCACCAAGGGGACGCGGGAGAAGGTTCTGGAGGGGCGAGGATACGCAGTATTTT